A single sample is the source of the 24 T cell receptor beta chains below, sequenced in a study of beta chain features in type 1 diabetes. The study reverse transcribed the entire isolated RNA, so it sequenced expressed TCRB transcripts. Measured with immunoSEQ multiplex PCR; TCRdb has only the in-frame clones, and not every one. The sample records a few hundred thousand clones, roughly 16% being singletons. The sequencing sample was made of naive CD4+ T cells from blood. The receptors derive from a woman aged 18-35 years in good health.

This clone came up a few times. The chain recombines TRBV21-1 with TRBJ1-2; the D segment call TRBD1 is taken from the table without a DNA check. TRBV21-1 is a pseudogene locus. CDR3 length equals 13 residues. The CDR3: CASSRVQGYGYTF. The DNA of the CDR3 is TGTGCCAGCAGCAGGGTACAGGGGTATGGCTACACCTTC.

This clone was seen a few times. This chain uses TRBV27 with TRBJ2-7, with D possibly being TRBD2 (5 bases). The germline V and J ends were trimmed by 0 bases and 3 bases, with 12 bases remaining between them. The CDR3 runs to 15 residues. Per germline, CDR1 MNHEY and CDR2 SMNVEV (reference sequence). CDR3 protein: CASSLSSLRGYEQYF. In DNA, the CDR3 is TGTGCCAGCAGTTTATCGTCTCTTCGGGGCTACGAGCAGTACTTC.

Only a few counts were recorded for this clone. The chain couples TRBV28 to TRBJ1-1; no clear D gene. The CDR3 spans 12 residues. Per the germline V gene, CDR1 is MDHEN and CDR2 is SYDVKM. Trimming stripped 3 bases from V and 4 bases from J, with 6 bases between. The CDR3 region has the DNA TGTGCCAGCAGTTTTCGTGTCACTGAAGCTTTCTTT. It yields the protein CASSFRVTEAFF.

In DNA, the CDR3 is TGTGCCACCAGCAGAGGACAGGGGAACACTGAAGCTTTCTTT. It codes for CATSRGQGNTEAFF. This chain connects TRBV15 to TRBJ1-1; 7 bases match TRBD1. Trimming at V came to 1 base and at J to 1 base, leaving 0 bases not matched to a gene. The V gene's germline CDR1 is LNHNV and CDR2 YYDKDF (reference sequence). The CDR3 covers 14 residues.

This clone turned up a few times. V gene TRBV11-3 combines with J gene TRBJ2-3; 14 bases match TRBD2. The CDR3 length is 15 residues. The J segment lost 6 bases and the V segment lost 5 bases, leaving 4 bases of the junction unmatched. Germline values: CDR1 SGHNT, CDR2 YENEEA. The CDR3 is CASSEGLAGADTQYF. CDR3 DNA sequence: TGTGCCAGCAGCGAGGGACTAGCGGGAGCCGATACGCAGTATTTT.

The chain links TRBV11-3 to TRBJ2-3; 7 bases are a match to TRBD2. V lost 4 bases and J lost 8; bases outside the gene matches: 12. The CDR3 consists of 15 residues. Germline V gene data show CDR1 as SGHNT and CDR2 as YENEEA. CDR3 bases: TGTGCCAGCAGCTCCCCTGGGACTAAGGTCGCTACGCAGTATTTT. Its translation is CASSSPGTKVATQYF.

This chain joins TRBV2 and TRBJ2-5; D remains unclear. CDR3 size: 13 residues. Per germline, CDR1 SNHLY and CDR2 FYNNEI. V lost 6 bases to trimming and J lost 0 bases, with 8 bases between them. The CDR3 here is CASSFGYQETQYF. The CDR3 bases are TGTGCCAGCAGCTTCGGGTACCAAGAGACCCAGTACTTC.

This clone has a handful of counts. V and J are TRBV7-2 and TRBJ2-3; a possible D gene is TRBD2 (5 bases). The CDR3 runs 15 residues. The germline CDR1 and CDR2 sequences are SGHTA and FQGNSA. V lost 5 bases, J lost 3 bases, and 15 bases lay in between. This chain's CDR3 is CASSPPAGRTDTQYF. The CDR3, as DNA: TGTGCCAGCAGCCCCCCGGCGGGTCGTACAGATACGCAGTATTTT.

V is TRBV28 and J is TRBJ2-3; 7 nucleotides agree with TRBD2. The CDR3 covers 14 residues. V lost 6 bases and J lost 3; bases outside the gene matches: 6. CDR1 and CDR2 from the germline V gene are MDHEN and SYDVKM. The CDR3 coding sequence is TGTGCCAGCAGCCGGGGAGGGGCGACAGATACGCAGTATTTT. It yields the protein CASSRGGATDTQYF.

This clone was recorded a few times. This chain links TRBV9 with TRBJ2-7; weak D call: TRBD1 (6 bases). The CDR3 covers 17 residues. Germline lookup yields CDR1 SGDLS and CDR2 YYNGEE. V lost 2 bases and J 0 bases, leaving 18 bases between the germline ends. CDR3: CASSVITGPGPSYEQYF. DNA for the CDR3: TGTGCCAGCAGCGTGATTACAGGGCCGGGACCCTCCTACGAGCAGTACTTC. Based on the CDR3 plus reference TRBV9 and TRBJ2-7, the full variable domain is DSGVTQTPKHLITATGQRVTLRCSPRSGDLSVYWYQQSLDQGLQFLIQYYNGEERAKGNILERFSAQQFPDLHSELNLSSLELGDSALYFCASSVITGPGPSYEQYFGPGTRLTVT.

The chain joins TRBV21-1 to TRBJ2-1; the DNA was not used to check the table's D call, TRBD1. TRBV21-1 represents a pseudogene. This CDR3 comprises 16 residues. CDR3 sequence (DNA): TGTGCCAGCAGCAAAGTAAGAGGGACAGCTGGAAATGAGCAGTTCTTC. Translation: CASSKVRGTAGNEQFF.

This clone was seen a few times. The chain couples TRBV28 to TRBJ2-7; D might be TRBD1 (6 bases). Trimming took off 4 bases at V and 3 bases at J, with 10 bases between the two ends. This CDR3 is 13 amino acids long. Per the germline V gene, CDR1 is MDHEN and CDR2 is SYDVKM. This chain's CDR3 is CASSSPTGYEQYF. In DNA form, the CDR3 reads TGTGCCAGCAGTTCTCCGACAGGCTACGAGCAGTACTTC.

This clone came up a few times. The V and J genes are TRBV7-6 and TRBJ2-5; tentatively, D is TRBD1 (5 bases). Between the trimmed V and J ends, which lost 4 bases and 1 base, there was a span of 13 bases. CDR1 is SGHVS and CDR2 is FNYEAQ in the germline V gene. The CDR3 has 15 amino acids. CDR3 bases: TGTGCCAGCAGCTACCAGAGACAGTCCCAAGAGACCCAGTACTTC. As protein: CASSYQRQSQETQYF.

This sequence joins TRBV6-6 and TRBJ2-1; TRBD2 matches at 10 bases. After removal of 7 bases from V and 4 bases from J, the junction contained 4 bases not matched to a gene. This CDR3 region has 14 residues. Germline CDR1 reads MNHNY; CDR2 reads SVGAGI (reference sequence). The CDR3 DNA follows: TGTGCCAGCACTAAGCGGGAGGGGTACAATGAGCAGTTCTTC. Protein product: CASTKREGYNEQFF.

The chain uses TRBV5-1 and TRBJ2-1; D unclear. The CDR3 is 14 amino acids. V was trimmed by 0 bases and J by 5 bases, leaving 9 bases between them. Germline lookup yields CDR1 SGHRS and CDR2 YFSETQ. CDR3 protein: CASSLVVGDNEQFF. CDR3 coding DNA: TGCGCCAGCAGCTTGGTGGTCGGAGACAATGAGCAGTTCTTC.

The gene calls are TRBV29-1 and TRBJ2-1; tentatively, D is TRBD1 (5 bases). The length of the CDR3 is 11 residues. Trimming shortened V by 6 bases and J by 4 bases, and 7 bases separated the two germline ends. Germline V CDR1 and CDR2: SQVTM, ANQGSEA. CDR3 DNA sequence: TGCAGCGTGAAGGGGTACAATGAGCAGTTCTTC. This gives the protein CSVKGYNEQFF.

This clone occurred a few times. The rearrangement uses TRBV6-1 and TRBJ2-7, with a weak D call TRBD1 (5 bases). Trimming cost V 1 base and J 4 bases, with 11 bases left between them. The CDR3 covers 14 residues. Germline CDR1 and CDR2: MNHNS and SASEGT. As DNA, the CDR3 is TGTGCCAGCAGTGAAGAGGGGAAACTATACGAGCAGTACTTC. It yields the protein CASSEEGKLYEQYF.

The sample holds a few counts of this clone. The chain uses TRBV2 and TRBJ1-2; D is undetermined. This CDR3 has 11 residues. The germline V and J ends were trimmed by 6 bases and 4 bases, with 6 bases remaining between them. The germline gives CDR1 SNHLY, CDR2 FYNNEI. The CDR3 region is CASSAVYGYTF. As DNA, the CDR3 is TGTGCCAGCAGCGCAGTCTATGGCTACACCTTC. Filled out from reference TRBV2 and TRBJ1-2, the complete variable domain reads EPEVTQTPSHQVTQMGQEVILRCVPISNHLYFYWYRQILGQKVEFLVSFYNNEISEKSEIFDDQFSVERPDGSNFTLKIRSTKLEDSAMYFCASSAVYGYTFGSGTRLTVV.

This clone came up a few times. This CDR3 is also generated by other DNA sequences in the sample. The rearrangement uses TRBV7-2 and TRBJ2-5; 8 positions match TRBD1. CDR3 length: 13 amino acids. Trimming removed 4 bases from V and 4 bases from J; junction bases left unmatched: 2. In germline, CDR1 is SGHTA, CDR2 FQGNSA. The CDR3 is CASSSDRGETQYF. The CDR3 bases are TGTGCCAGCAGCTCCGACAGGGGAGAGACCCAGTACTTC. The whole variable domain, remainder taken from reference TRBV7-2 and TRBJ2-5, is GAGVSQSPSNKVTEKGKDVELRCDPISGHTALYWYRQSLGQGLEFLIYFQGNSAPDKSGLPSDRFSAERTGGSVSTLTIQRTQQEDSAVYLCASSSDRGETQYFGPGTRLLVL.

This clone was counted only a few times. The chain joins TRBV30 to TRBJ2-7; 9 positions agree with TRBD2. The CDR3 runs 13 residues. V was pared by 2 bases and J by 6 bases, with 5 bases of the junction left unmatched. The germline V gene encodes CDR1 GTSNPN and CDR2 SVGIG (reference sequence). The CDR3 reads CAWSSGRILEQYF. In nucleotides, the CDR3 is TGTGCCTGGAGTAGCGGGAGGATCCTCGAGCAGTACTTC.

The chain combines TRBV19 with TRBJ2-7, with 8 positions matching TRBD2. The germline V gene encodes CDR1 LNHDA and CDR2 SQIVND (reference sequence). The J segment lost 3 bases and the V segment lost 4 bases, leaving 5 bases of the junction unmatched. There are 14 residues in the CDR3. The CDR3 reads CASSTGRALYEQYF. As DNA, the CDR3 is TGTGCCAGTAGTACCGGGAGGGCCCTCTACGAGCAGTACTTC.

This clone has a handful of counts. This chain uses TRBV6-5 with TRBJ1-1, with TRBD1 matching 7 bases. The germline gives CDR1 MNHEY, CDR2 SVGAGI. With 6 bases clipped from V and 2 bases from J, the junction kept 9 bases outside the gene matches. This CDR3 spans 15 amino acids. This CDR3 reads CASRNRGRRNTEAFF. In nucleotides, the CDR3 is TGTGCCAGCAGAAACAGGGGAAGGCGTAACACTGAAGCTTTCTTT.

This clone was found once. J is TRBJ2-7 and V is TRBV19; tentatively, D is TRBD1 (6 bases). Looked up from germline, CDR1 is LNHDA and CDR2 is SQIVND (reference sequence). The CDR3 sequence is 15 residues long. The V and J ends lost 7 bases and 2 bases respectively, with 18 bases between them. The CDR3 DNA sequence: TGTGCCAGTAAGGACGGTTCGGCAGGGGCCTACGAGCAGTACTTC. Protein product: CASKDGSAGAYEQYF.

This clone was counted a few times. The chain combines TRBV23-1 with TRBJ1-2, with 8 bases that match TRBD1. TRBV23-1 is assigned to the ORF class and has an uncertain function. The J segment lost 0 bases and the V segment lost 5 bases, leaving 17 bases of the junction unmatched. This CDR3 spans 19 amino acids. CDR3 nucleotide sequence: TGCGCCAGCAGTGCTAGGGAGACAGGGGCTTCGAGAGCTAACTATGGCTACACCTTC. Its protein product is CASSARETGASRANYGYTF.